This T cell receptor (beta chain) was identified in a study of cytomegalovirus exposure and HLA in healthy donors. Donors sampled were nominally healthy, though unrecorded immune exposures were likely. CDR3 size: 12 residues. The germline V gene encodes CDR1 SGDLS and CDR2 YYNGEE. The ends were cut back, 4 bases at V and 5 bases at J, with 9 bases in the middle. PCR involved 60 Vbeta and 13 Jbeta primers. The method was immunoSEQ multiplex PCR; TCRdb's version includes in-frame clones alone and lacks a portion of them. In the table there are about 120,000 clones, 50% to 80% of which are singletons. The rearrangement uses TRBV9 and TRBJ1-1, with D perhaps matching TRBD1 (5 bases). The source is a woman between 35 and 50 years old in good health and CMV-seropositive. Sequencing input: PBMCs. The chain's CDR3 is CASSPRGTEAFF. For the CDR3, the DNA is TGTGCCAGCAGCCCTCGGGGGACTGAAGCTTTCTTT. The variable domain in full, completed from reference TRBV9 and TRBJ1-1, reads DSGVTQTPKHLITATGQRVTLRCSPRSGDLSVYWYQQSLDQGLQFLIQYYNGEERAKGNILERFSAQQFPDLHSELNLSSLELGDSALYFCASSPRGTEAFFGQGTRLTVV.